This T cell receptor (beta chain) originates from a study of T cells after yellow fever vaccination. TCRdb fed the 5' RACE reads into MiXCR, producing one record per CDR3 protein. In the table there are about 630,000 distinct CDR3 sequences, roughly 12% of which are singletons. This clonotype was recorded at least ten times. This CDR3 contains 14 residues. Deletions cut 5 bases from V and 0 bases from J, with 10 bases between. From germline, CDR1 is LGHNA and CDR2 YNFKEQ. This TCR was sampled from a man younger than 40 who received the YFV17D yellow fever vaccine. The genes are TRBV4-2 and TRBJ1-1, with D tentatively TRBD1 (5 bases). Sequencing used PBMCs, obtained on the day of the yellow fever booster vaccination. This CDR3 reads CASSGDSLNTEAFF. CDR3 nucleotide sequence: TGTGCCAGCAGCGGAGACAGTTTGAACACTGAAGCTTTCTTT.